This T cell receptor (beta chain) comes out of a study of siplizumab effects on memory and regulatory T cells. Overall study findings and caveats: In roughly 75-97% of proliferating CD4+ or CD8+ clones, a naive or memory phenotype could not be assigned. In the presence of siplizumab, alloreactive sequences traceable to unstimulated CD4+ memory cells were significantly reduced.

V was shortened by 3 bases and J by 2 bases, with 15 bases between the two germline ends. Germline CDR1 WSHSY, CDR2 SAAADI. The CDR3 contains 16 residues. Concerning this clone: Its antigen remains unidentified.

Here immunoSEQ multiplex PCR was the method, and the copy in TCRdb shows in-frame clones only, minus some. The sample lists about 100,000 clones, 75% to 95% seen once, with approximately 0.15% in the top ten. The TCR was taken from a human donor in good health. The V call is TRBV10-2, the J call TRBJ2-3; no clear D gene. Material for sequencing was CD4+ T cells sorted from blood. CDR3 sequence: CASSDFWETHTDTQYF. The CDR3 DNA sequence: TGCGCCAGCAGTGACTTTTGGGAAACTCACACAGATACGCAGTATTTT.